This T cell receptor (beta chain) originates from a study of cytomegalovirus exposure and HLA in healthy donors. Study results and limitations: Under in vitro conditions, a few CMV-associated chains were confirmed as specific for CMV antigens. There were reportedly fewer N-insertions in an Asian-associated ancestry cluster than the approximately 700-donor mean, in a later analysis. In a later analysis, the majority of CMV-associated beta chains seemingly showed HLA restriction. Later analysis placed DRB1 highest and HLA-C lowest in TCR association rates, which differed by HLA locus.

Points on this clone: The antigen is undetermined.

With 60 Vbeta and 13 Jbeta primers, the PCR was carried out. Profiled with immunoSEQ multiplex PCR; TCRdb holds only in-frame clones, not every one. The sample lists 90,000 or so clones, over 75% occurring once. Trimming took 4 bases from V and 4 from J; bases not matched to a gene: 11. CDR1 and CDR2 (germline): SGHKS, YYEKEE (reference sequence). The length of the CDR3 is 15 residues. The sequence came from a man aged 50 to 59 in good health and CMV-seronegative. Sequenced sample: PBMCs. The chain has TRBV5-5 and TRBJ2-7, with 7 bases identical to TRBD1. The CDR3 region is CASSSTGTDRYEQYF. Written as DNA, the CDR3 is TGTGCCAGCAGCAGTACCGGGACAGACAGATACGAGCAGTACTTC.